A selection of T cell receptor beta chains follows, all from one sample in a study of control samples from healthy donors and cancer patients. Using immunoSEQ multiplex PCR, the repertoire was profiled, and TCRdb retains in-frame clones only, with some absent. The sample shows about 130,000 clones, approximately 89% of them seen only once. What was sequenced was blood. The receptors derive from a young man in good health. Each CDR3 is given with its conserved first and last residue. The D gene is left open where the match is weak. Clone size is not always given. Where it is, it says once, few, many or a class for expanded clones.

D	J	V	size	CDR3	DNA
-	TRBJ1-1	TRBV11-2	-	CASSLALQGYDTEAFF	TGTGCCAGCAGCTTAGCCTTACAGGGATACGACACTGAAGCTTTCTTT
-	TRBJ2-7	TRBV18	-	CASSPRSGLHEQYF	TGTGCCAGCTCACCACGCAGTGGGCTCCACGAGCAGTACTTC
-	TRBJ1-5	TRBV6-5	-	CASSSGTTHQPQHF	TGTGCCAGCAGCTCCGGGACAACCCATCAGCCCCAGCATTTT
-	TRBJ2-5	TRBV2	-	CASSSRTDQETQYF	TGTGCCAGCAGTTCTCGGACAGACCAAGAGACCCAGTACTTC
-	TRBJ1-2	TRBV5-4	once	CASRVGRNNYGYTF	TGTGCCAGCAGGGTCGGACGTAATAACTATGGCTACACCTTC
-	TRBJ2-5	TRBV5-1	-	CASSFGQLQETQYF	TGCGCCAGCAGCTTCGGACAGTTACAAGAGACCCAGTACTTC
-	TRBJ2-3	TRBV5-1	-	CASSLAYSGGGQDTQYF	TGCGCCAGCAGCTTGGCCTATTCTGGGGGGGGCCAAGATACGCAGTATTTT
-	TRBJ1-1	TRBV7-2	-	CASSLVVNTEAFF	TGTGCCAGCAGCTTGGTCGTGAACACTGAAGCTTTCTTT
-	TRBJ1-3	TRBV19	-	CASSIDGGSGNTIYF	TGTGCCAGTAGTATAGACGGGGGATCGGGAAACACCATATATTTT
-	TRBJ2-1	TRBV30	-	CAWSLGYSYNEQFF	TGTGCCTGGAGTCTAGGTTATTCCTACAATGAGCAGTTCTTC
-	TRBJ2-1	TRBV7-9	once	CASSSINEQFF	TGTGCCAGCAGCTCTATCAATGAGCAGTTCTTC
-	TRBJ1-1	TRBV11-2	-	CASSLGLGNTEAFF	TGTGCCAGCAGCTTAGGTCTGGGAAACACTGAAGCTTTCTTT
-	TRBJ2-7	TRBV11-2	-	CASSQTPGHSYEQYF	TGTGCCAGCAGTCAGACCCCGGGACATTCCTACGAGCAGTACTTC
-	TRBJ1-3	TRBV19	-	CASSISSGSSGNTIYF	TGTGCCAGTAGTATCTCCTCCGGCTCCTCTGGAAACACCATATATTTT
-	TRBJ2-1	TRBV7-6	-	CASSGGTTPYNEQFF	TGTGCCAGCAGCGGGGGAACTACCCCCTACAATGAGCAGTTCTTC
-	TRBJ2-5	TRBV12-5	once	CASGSPSRGAQETQYF	TGTGCTAGTGGTTCGCCTTCGAGGGGCGCCCAAGAGACCCAGTACTTC
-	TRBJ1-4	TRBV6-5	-	CASSYSGTSTNEKLFF	TGTGCCAGCAGTTACTCCGGTACTTCAACTAATGAAAAACTGTTTTTT
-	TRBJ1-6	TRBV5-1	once	CASSVGDRENSPLHF	TGCGCCAGCAGCGTCGGTGATAGGGAGAATTCACCCCTCCACTTT